This T cell receptor beta chain was recovered during a study of cytomegalovirus exposure and HLA in healthy donors. Study results and caveats: A likely sequencing artifact accounted for one observed cluster of highly shared sequence variants. The study reported that TCR beta sequences accurately predicted HLA-A and HLA-B alleles in most subjects. It emerged from a later analysis that several of the most significant clusters appeared to be linked to common viral pathogens.

A note on this clone: What it binds is unknown.

PCR employed 60 Vbeta and 13 Jbeta primers. Here immunoSEQ multiplex PCR was the method, and the copy in TCRdb shows in-frame clones only, minus some. There are 70,000 to 95,000 clones in the sample; about 75% occur only once, and about 9.5% lies in the top ten. Trimming stripped 5 bases from V and 7 bases from J, with 16 bases between. The V gene's germline CDR1 is SGHTA and CDR2 FQGNSA. The CDR3 loop spans 14 amino acids. Sequenced input: PBMCs. V gene TRBV7-2 combines with J gene TRBJ2-3; maybe TRBD2 (6 bases). The receptor's source is a young man in good health and CMV-seropositive. The chain's CDR3 is CASSPGDRGNTQYF. In DNA, the CDR3 is TGTGCCAGCAGCCCGGGGGACCGCGGGAATACGCAGTATTTT.